Each of the 17 T cell receptor beta chains below was sequenced from the same sample in a study of blood T cell repertoires in COVID-19. Sequencing used immunoSEQ multiplex PCR; TCRdb keeps in-frame clones, though not all of them. The table shows a few hundred thousand clones, with 85% occurring only once. Sequencing used peripheral blood. The receptors were gathered from a woman between 18 and 29 years old with acute or convalescent COVID-19.

The chain joins TRBV6-2 or TRBV6-3 to TRBJ2-5, with 7 positions matching TRBD1. Germline CDR1 MNHEY, CDR2 SVGEGT. The length of the CDR3 is 15 residues. J was trimmed by 4 bases and V by 6 bases; bases with no gene match: 11. Here the CDR3 reads CASSSTGDRGETQYF. CDR3 DNA sequence: TGTGCCAGCAGCTCCACAGGGGATCGGGGAGAGACCCAGTACTTC.

J is TRBJ2-7 and V is TRBV3-1 (or the pseudogene TRBV3-2); 8 bases line up with TRBD1. V lost 2 bases and J lost 4; bases outside the gene matches: 7. Germline V gives CDR1 LGHDT, CDR2 YNNKEL (reference sequence). This CDR3 comprises 15 residues. CDR3 sequence (DNA): TGTGCCAGCAGCCAACCGCAGGGGGCATGGTACGAGCAGTACTTC. It is translated as CASSQPQGAWYEQYF.

The chain links TRBV28 to TRBJ2-3; perhaps TRBD2 as D (6 bases). This CDR3 is built from 13 residues. CDR1 is MDHEN, CDR2 SYDVKM, per germline. V was trimmed by 6 bases and J by 0 bases, leaving 7 bases between them. CDR3: CASRRGSTDTQYF. The CDR3, as DNA: TGTGCCAGCAGGCGGGGTAGCACAGATACGCAGTATTTT.

The CDR3 sequence is CATSRDYWTASTDTQYF. DNA of the CDR3: TGTGCCACCAGCAGAGATTATTGGACAGCTAGCACAGATACGCAGTATTTT. The chain couples TRBV15 to TRBJ2-3; D perhaps matches TRBD1 (6 bases). The CDR3 is 17 amino acids. Germline CDR1 and CDR2: LNHNV and YYDKDF (reference sequence). Trimming cost V 0 bases and J 0 bases, with 13 bases left between them.

This chain uses TRBV29-1 with TRBJ1-1; D gene uncertain. Germline loops: CDR1 SQVTM, CDR2 ANQGSEA. Trimming removed 7 bases from V and 4 bases from J, with 13 bases in between. The CDR3 runs 12 residues. CDR3 nucleotides: TGCAGCGCCGGGTCAAGAGCCACTGAAGCTTTCTTT. This codes for CSAGSRATEAFF.

This clone was counted a single time. J is TRBJ2-1 and V is TRBV10-3; D is perhaps TRBD1 (6 bases). Germline CDR1 ENHRY, CDR2 SYGVKD. This CDR3 region has 15 residues. The germline V and J ends were trimmed by 0 bases and 5 bases, with 11 bases remaining between them. The CDR3 bases are TGTGCCATCAGTGAGTCGTGGACAGACAACAATGAGCAGTTCTTC. It encodes CAISESWTDNNEQFF.

The V gene is TRBV7-9, the J gene TRBJ2-7; a weak D match, TRBD1 (5 bases). Germline values: CDR1 SEHNR, CDR2 FQNEAQ (reference sequence). CDR3 size: 13 residues. V was pared by 9 bases and J by 0 bases, with 12 bases between. The DNA for the CDR3 is TGTGCCAGTTTAGGCCAGGGCTCCTACGAGCAGTACTTC. It is translated as CASLGQGSYEQYF.

The J gene is TRBJ2-7, the V gene TRBV2, with 7 bases that match TRBD1. CDR3 length equals 15 residues. Unmatched junction bases numbered 8, after V lost 5 bases and J lost 1 base. Germline V gene sequence: CDR1 SNHLY, CDR2 FYNNEI. The CDR3 loop is CASSLSGTASYEQYF. The CDR3, as DNA: TGTGCCAGCAGTCTATCCGGGACAGCTTCCTACGAGCAGTACTTC.

The V and J genes are TRBV11-3 and TRBJ2-5, with TRBD2 matching 9 bases. The length of the CDR3 is 20 residues. V shed 0 bases, J shed 7 bases, and the junction held 21 bases outside the gene matches. The germline CDR1 and CDR2 sequences are SGHNT and YENEEA. The DNA for the CDR3 is TGTGCCAGCAGCTTAGAGCCCTCGCAAGGAGCGGGGGGCCCGGGGGGGACCCAGTACTTC. Translation gives CASSLEPSQGAGGPGGTQYF.

The chain combines TRBV24-1 with TRBJ2-1, with a tentative D call TRBD2 (6 bases). The germline gives CDR1 KGHDR, CDR2 SFDVKD. The CDR3 sequence is 15 residues long. The V end was cut by 3 bases, the J end by 6 bases, with 14 bases between. CDR3 amino acids: CATSDGGWGVNEQFF. CDR3 DNA: TGTGCCACCAGTGATGGGGGGTGGGGGGTCAATGAGCAGTTCTTC.

The chain combines TRBV3-1 (or the pseudogene TRBV3-2) with TRBJ1-1, with 8 bases aligning to TRBD1. From germline, CDR1 is LGHDT and CDR2 YNNKEL (reference sequence). V shed 4 bases, J shed 4 bases, and the junction held 11 bases outside the gene matches. This CDR3 comprises 16 residues. CDR3 region: CASSPRTGILGTEAFF. The CDR3 nucleotides read TGTGCCAGCAGCCCTCGGACAGGGATCTTGGGCACTGAAGCTTTCTTT.

This sequence joins TRBV7-2 and TRBJ1-1; TRBD1 matches 7 bases. Losses at the gene ends were 5 bases for V and 9 bases for J; bases not matched to a gene: 6. Germline CDR1 is SGHTA and CDR2 is FQGNSA. The CDR3 is made up of 12 amino acids. CDR3 residues: CASSPTGNQAFF. The CDR3 nucleotides read TGTGCCAGCAGCCCGACAGGGAACCAAGCTTTCTTT.

V is TRBV6-2 or TRBV6-3 and J is TRBJ1-4; 7 bases agree with TRBD1. After removal of 4 bases from V and 8 bases from J, the junction contained 7 bases not matched to a gene. Per germline, CDR1 MNHEY and CDR2 SVGEGT. The length of the CDR3 is 14 residues. Here the CDR3 reads CASSLFDREEKLFF. The CDR3 coding sequence is TGTGCCAGCAGTTTGTTTGACAGGGAGGAAAAACTGTTTTTT.

The rearrangement uses TRBV10-3 and TRBJ2-2; unclear D gene. The germline V and J ends were trimmed by 10 bases and 5 bases, with 11 bases remaining between them. The CDR3 sequence is 12 residues long. Germline values: CDR1 ENHRY, CDR2 SYGVKD. The CDR3 is CATQTETGELFF. CDR3 in DNA: TGTGCCACCCAAACAGAGACCGGGGAGCTGTTTTTT.

The V gene is TRBV19, the J gene TRBJ1-2; TRBD1 aligns across 7 bases. Germline CDR1 is LNHDA and CDR2 is SQIVND (reference sequence). Losses at the gene ends were 2 bases for V and 8 bases for J; bases not matched to a gene: 2. The CDR3 is 12 amino acids. CDR3 coding DNA: TGTGCCAGTAGTATAAACAGGGGCGGCTACACCTTC. It specifies CASSINRGGYTF.

This chain joins TRBV4-2 and TRBJ2-2; 10 bases match TRBD1. Unmatched junction bases numbered 4, after V lost 2 bases and J lost 4 bases. CDR1 LGHNA and CDR2 YNFKEQ come from the germline V gene. The CDR3 covers 16 residues. CDR3 DNA sequence: TGTGCCAGCAGCCAACCGGGACAGGGGATCACCGGGGAGCTGTTTTTT. Translating it yields CASSQPGQGITGELFF.

V usage is TRBV7-3 and J usage is TRBJ1-6; 10 nucleotides match TRBD1. The CDR3 covers 15 residues. V was pared by 1 base and J by 7 bases, with 1 base of the junction left unmatched. Germline assignment: CDR1 SGHTA and CDR2 FQGTGA. Here the CDR3 reads CASSLRGQGNSPLHF. The CDR3 DNA sequence: TGTGCCAGCAGCTTAAGGGGACAGGGGAATTCACCCCTCCACTTT.